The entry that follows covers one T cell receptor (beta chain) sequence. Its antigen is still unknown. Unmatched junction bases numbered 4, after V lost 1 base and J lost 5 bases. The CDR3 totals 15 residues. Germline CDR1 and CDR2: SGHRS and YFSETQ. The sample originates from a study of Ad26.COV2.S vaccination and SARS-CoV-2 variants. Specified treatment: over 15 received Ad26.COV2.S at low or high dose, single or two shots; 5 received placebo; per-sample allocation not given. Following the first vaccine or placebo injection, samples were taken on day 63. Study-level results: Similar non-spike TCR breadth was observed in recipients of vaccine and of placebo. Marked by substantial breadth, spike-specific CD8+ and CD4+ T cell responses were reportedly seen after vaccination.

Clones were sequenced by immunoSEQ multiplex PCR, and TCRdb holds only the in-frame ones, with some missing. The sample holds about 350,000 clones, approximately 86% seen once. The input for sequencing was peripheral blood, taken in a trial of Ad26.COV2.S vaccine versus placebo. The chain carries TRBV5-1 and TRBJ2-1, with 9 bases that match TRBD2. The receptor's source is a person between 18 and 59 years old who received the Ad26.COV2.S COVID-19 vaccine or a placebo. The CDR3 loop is CASSLRVAGDNEQFF. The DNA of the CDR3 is TGCGCCAGCAGCTTGAGAGTAGCGGGAGACAATGAGCAGTTCTTC.